The 6 T cell receptor beta chains in this list originate from one sample, sequenced in a study of blood T cell repertoires in COVID-19. Here immunoSEQ multiplex PCR was the method, and the copy in TCRdb shows in-frame clones only, minus some. Of 55,000 to 80,000 clones detected, approximately 86% appear once; the ten largest clones hold about 0.93%. The sample taken for sequencing was peripheral blood. The receptors shown here come from a man aged 70-80 years with acute or convalescent COVID-19.

The rearrangement uses TRBV2 and TRBJ1-2; 12 bases are a match to TRBD1. Germline V gene sequence: CDR1 SNHLY, CDR2 FYNNEI. The CDR3 covers 13 residues. V lost 6 bases and J lost 8; bases outside the gene matches: 4. In nucleotides, the CDR3 is TGTGCCAGCAGGGGACAGGGGGCGCAAGGCTACACCTTC. It translates to CASRGQGAQGYTF. Looking up the rest from reference TRBV2 and TRBJ1-2 gives the full variable domain: EPEVTQTPSHQVTQMGQEVILRCVPISNHLYFYWYRQILGQKVEFLVSFYNNEISEKSEIFDDQFSVERPDGSNFTLKIRSTKLEDSAMYFCASRGQGAQGYTFGSGTRLTVV.

This clone was seen only a few times. The chain carries TRBV29-1 and TRBJ1-1, with 7 bases aligning to TRBD1. This CDR3 comprises 12 residues. Germline CDR1 is SQVTM and CDR2 is ANQGSEA. Trimming took 7 bases from V and 5 from J; bases not matched to a gene: 7. The CDR3 bases are TGCAGCGCGACTCAGGGGGATACTGAAGCTTTCTTT. Its protein is CSATQGDTEAFF. Drawing the rest from reference TRBV29-1 and TRBJ1-1, the complete variable domain is SAVISQKPSRDICQRGTSLTIQCQVDSQVTMMFWYRQQPGQSLTLIATANQGSEATYESGFVIDKFPISRPNLTFSTLTVSNMSPEDSSIYLCSATQGDTEAFFGQGTRLTVV.

The rearrangement links TRBV7-9 to TRBJ2-3; 11 nucleotides agree with TRBD2. The V gene's germline CDR1 is SEHNR and CDR2 FQNEAQ (reference sequence). V dropped 5 bases and J dropped 6; count of bases not matched to a gene: 10. There are 16 residues in the CDR3. CDR3 sequence: CASSEWGTSGQDTQYF. In DNA form, the CDR3 reads TGTGCCAGCAGCGAGTGGGGGACTAGCGGACAGGATACGCAGTATTTT.

The V call is TRBV19, the J call TRBJ2-3; 8 bases are shared with TRBD2. This CDR3 has 14 residues. Per germline, CDR1 LNHDA and CDR2 SQIVND (reference sequence). J gave up 6 bases and V 8 bases, and 10 bases lay outside the gene matches. CDR3 coding DNA: TGTGCCAGTCGAACTAGCGGTGGGATGGATACGCAGTATTTT. This encodes CASRTSGGMDTQYF. The complete variable domain, with remaining parts taken from reference TRBV19 and TRBJ2-3, reads DGGITQSPKYLFRKEGQNVTLSCEQNLNHDAMYWYRQDPGQGLRLIYYSQIVNDFQKGDIAEGYSVSREKKESFPLTVTSAQKNPTAFYLCASRTSGGMDTQYFGPGTRLTVL.

The chain employs TRBV19 and TRBJ2-7; TRBD1 matches at 10 bases. In germline, CDR1 is LNHDA, CDR2 SQIVND (reference sequence). Germline trimming cut 6 bases from V and 4 bases from J; bases unmatched to any gene: 6. The CDR3 has 14 residues. CDR3 in amino acids: CASSLTGGSYEQYF. The CDR3 DNA reads as TGTGCCAGTAGCCTGACAGGGGGCAGTTACGAGCAGTACTTC.

The J gene is TRBJ1-5, the V gene TRBV27; D is uncertain. The CDR3 contains 15 residues. Between the trimmed V and J ends, which lost 6 bases and 2 bases, there was a span of 14 bases. Germline CDR1 is MNHEY and CDR2 is SMNVEV (reference sequence). This CDR3 reads CASRNGGLGNQPQHF. The CDR3 nucleotides read TGTGCCAGCAGGAACGGAGGCTTGGGCAATCAGCCCCAGCATTTT.